The clone carrying this T cell receptor beta chain has only one observation. What it recognizes is unknown. Sequenced by immunoSEQ multiplex PCR; TCRdb stores in-frame clones only, minus some. The table shows tens of thousands of clones, with around 93% occurring only once. The data belong to a study of OX40 agonist ivuxolimab in advanced cancers. About the study: From 23 to 79 years was the age range, with a mean of about 54 years, and 65% to 90% were male. Study-wide results and caveats: On average, a greater number of expanded clones characterised CD8+ T cells relative to CD4+.

The CDR3 length is 17 residues. Between the trimmed V and J ends, which lost 3 bases and 3 bases, there was a span of 17 bases. Germline values: CDR1 LNHDA, CDR2 SQIVND (reference sequence). The sequence was collected from an adult with an advanced solid tumor such as melanoma, head and neck, liver or kidney cancer. Sequenced here: CD4+ or CD8+ T cells sorted from blood, sampled in a trial of the OX40 agonist ivuxolimab. J is TRBJ2-2 and V is TRBV19; the D is unclear. The CDR3 region is CASSIPLSYIDTGELFF. CDR3 DNA: TGTGCCAGTAGTATTCCCCTCTCCTACATCGACACCGGGGAGCTGTTTTTT.